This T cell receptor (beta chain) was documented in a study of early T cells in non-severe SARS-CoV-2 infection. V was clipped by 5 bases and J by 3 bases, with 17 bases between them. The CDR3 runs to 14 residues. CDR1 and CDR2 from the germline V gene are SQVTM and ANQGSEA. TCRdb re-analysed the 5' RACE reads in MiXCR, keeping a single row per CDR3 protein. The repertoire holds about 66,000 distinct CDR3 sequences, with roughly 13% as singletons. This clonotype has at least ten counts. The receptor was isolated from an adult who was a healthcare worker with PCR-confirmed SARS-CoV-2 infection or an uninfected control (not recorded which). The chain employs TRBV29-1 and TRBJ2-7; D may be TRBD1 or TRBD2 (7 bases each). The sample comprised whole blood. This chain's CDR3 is CSVYHRGGSYEQYF. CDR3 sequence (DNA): TGCAGCGTTTATCACAGGGGCGGGAGCTACGAGCAGTACTTC.